The source of this T cell receptor beta chain is a study of shared clonotypes between healthy human individuals. General observations from the study: At large depth, rarefaction still showed sorted-subset sequencing to be incomplete. Generation of non-shared clonotypes was less probable than generation of clonotypes shared by all four donors. Sampling covered nothing but blood. Tissue TCR repertoires likely differ from those found in blood.

As for this clone: Antigen specificity is unknown.

Germline CDR1 SGHDT, CDR2 YYEEEE. CDR3 size: 14 residues. Trimming removed 3 bases at V and 1 base at J, with 10 bases between. Profiled with immunoSEQ multiplex PCR; TCRdb holds only in-frame clones, not every one. This sample has 950,000 to 1,100,000 clones, with 78% found just once. The clonotype originates from a man between 18 and 29 years old in good health. Some clones in this sample may be carry-over from other donors' samples. The sequenced sample was memory CD4+ T cells from PBMCs. Subset noted: CD45RA-negative fraction. The rearrangement joins TRBV5-6 to TRBJ1-1; D is ambiguous. CDR3 in amino acids: CASSSGRPNTEAFF. The CDR3 DNA is TGTGCCAGCAGCTCTGGGCGGCCGAACACTGAAGCTTTCTTT.